This T cell receptor beta chain stems from a study of shared clonotypes between healthy human individuals. The CDR3 consists of 15 residues. The V end was cut by 5 bases, the J end by 4 bases, with 17 bases between. From germline, CDR1 is SGHVS and CDR2 FQNEAQ. Only in-frame clones appear in the TCRdb table, and some are missing; sequencing was by immunoSEQ multiplex PCR. Here the sample spans roughly 2 million clones, 85% to 95% being singletons. This sequence originates from a man younger than 30 in good health. The sequencing sample was made of naive CD4+ T cells sorted from blood. The subset was: CD45RA+ positively selected. The chain joins TRBV7-8 to TRBJ1-2; TRBD1 is a possible D gene (5 bases). This CDR3 reads CASSTRGAGFYGYTF. The CDR3 nucleotides read TGTGCCAGCAGCACCCGTGGGGCAGGGTTCTATGGCTACACCTTC.